A selection of T cell receptor beta chains follows, all from one sample in a study of shared T cell receptors in the human thymus. The method was immunoSEQ multiplex PCR; TCRdb's version includes in-frame clones alone and lacks a portion of them. This sample has 600,000 or so clones, with around 87% found just once. These data were likewise used in another study, on human thymus T cells.

Sequences were obtained from thymocytes. The source is a boy less than two years old with a congenital heart defect. The CDR3 runs from the conserved cysteine through the conserved F or W. The D gene is left open where the match is weak. Clone size is not always given. Where it is, it says once, few, many or a class for expanded clones.

size,J,V,D,CDR3,DNA
NA,TRBJ2-2,TRBV4-3,NA,CASSQTAFGELFF,TGCGCCAGCAGCCAAACAGCTTTCGGGGAGCTGTTTTTT
once,TRBJ2-3,TRBV28,TRBD1,CASSPVGQGGPDTQYF,TGTGCCAGCAGTCCCGTAGGACAGGGCGGGCCAGATACGCAGTATTTT
NA,TRBJ2-7,TRBV28,TRBD1,CASSRDRAKAYEQYF,TGTGCCAGCAGTAGGGACAGGGCCAAAGCCTACGAGCAGTACTTC
NA,TRBJ2-5,TRBV7-6,NA,CASSLRDSYQETQYF,TGTGCCAGCAGCTTAAGGGACTCGTACCAAGAGACCCAGTACTTC
NA,TRBJ1-5,TRBV11-2,NA,CASSLAGNYSNQPQHF,TGTGCCAGCAGCTTAGCTGGCAACTATAGCAATCAGCCCCAGCATTTT
once,TRBJ2-3,TRBV14,NA,CASSHPETSPGTDTQYF,TGTGCCAGCAGCCATCCCGAAACTAGTCCCGGCACAGATACGCAGTATTTT
NA,TRBJ2-1,TRBV6-1,NA,CASSETFF,TGTGCCAGCAGTGAAACTTTCTTC
NA,TRBJ1-6,TRBV6-5,NA,CASSSSGRDNSPLHF,TGTGCCAGCAGTTCCTCAGGGAGGGATAATTCACCCCTCCACTTT
NA,TRBJ1-2,TRBV27,NA,CASSPGGSPYGYTF,TGTGCCAGCAGTCCCGGGGGGAGCCCCTATGGCTACACCTTC
NA,TRBJ2-5,TRBV19,NA,CASSMIPRLVGKETQYF,TGTGCCAGTAGTATGATCCCCCGACTTGTAGGAAAAGAGACCCAGTACTTC
NA,TRBJ1-5,TRBV27,NA,CASSSYGGGSEPQHF,TGTGCCAGCAGTTCGTACGGGGGGGGCTCAGAGCCCCAGCATTTT
NA,TRBJ1-1,TRBV30,NA,CAWSVRLGRDEAFF,TGTGCCTGGAGTGTACGTCTAGGCAGGGATGAAGCTTTCTTT
NA,TRBJ2-3,TRBV6-5,TRBD2,CASRRLAGTTDTQYF,TGTGCCAGCAGACGACTAGCGGGGACCACAGATACGCAGTATTTT
once,TRBJ1-5,TRBV2,NA,CASSVGQGDQPQHF,TGTGCCAGCAGTGTGGGGCAGGGTGATCAGCCCCAGCATTTT
NA,TRBJ1-6,TRBV4-1,NA,CASSQAVASSYNSPLHF,TGCGCCAGCAGCCAAGCGGTCGCGAGCTCCTATAATTCACCCCTCCACTTT
NA,TRBJ1-1,TRBV6-5,NA,CASEGGGVNTEAFF,TGTGCCAGCGAGGGAGGAGGAGTGAACACTGAAGCTTTCTTT
NA,TRBJ1-2,TRBV28,NA,CASTSVRGQGYTF,TGTGCCAGCACCAGCGTCCGGGGTCAGGGCTACACCTTC
NA,TRBJ1-1,TRBV7-3,NA,CASSSHNNTEAFF,TGTGCCAGCAGCTCTCACAACAACACTGAAGCTTTCTTT
NA,TRBJ1-1,TRBV2,TRBD1,CASSLITLTGKAFF,TGTGCCAGCAGTCTGATCACGTTGACAGGGAAAGCTTTCTTT
few,TRBJ2-1,TRBV27,TRBD1,CASSLPGQGLSNEQFF,TGTGCCAGCAGTTTACCCGGACAGGGGTTGAGCAATGAGCAGTTCTTC
NA,TRBJ2-5,TRBV25-1,NA,CASRTGQRVDF,TGTGCCAGCAGGACTGGACAGAGGGTTGACTTC
NA,TRBJ2-2,TRBV2,TRBD2,CASRWDYHTGELFF,TGTGCCAGCAGATGGGACTACCACACCGGGGAGCTGTTTTTT
once,TRBJ1-2,TRBV7-2,NA,CASSLATAVRGGRVGYTF,TGTGCCAGCAGCTTAGCCACAGCGGTTAGGGGGGGACGCGTCGGCTACACCTTC
NA,TRBJ2-2,TRBV5-1,NA,CASSLVASWSTGELFF,TGCGCCAGCAGCTTGGTGGCTAGCTGGAGCACCGGGGAGCTGTTTTTT
NA,TRBJ2-3,TRBV27,TRBD1,CASSIKTGEDADTQYF,TGTGCCAGCAGTATTAAGACAGGGGAGGACGCAGATACGCAGTATTTT
NA,TRBJ1-1,TRBV21-1,NA,CASSKGWGTGNTEAFF,NA
NA,TRBJ2-1,TRBV7-3,NA,CASSSQGWSSYNEQFF,TGTGCCAGCAGCTCCCAGGGCTGGAGCTCCTACAATGAGCAGTTCTTC
NA,TRBJ1-2,TRBV6-1,NA,CASSEARWSRGYTF,TGTGCCAGCAGTGAAGCGCGGTGGTCCCGGGGCTACACCTTC
NA,TRBJ2-1,TRBV4-3,TRBD2,CASRHTLLSGGGDNEQFF,TGCGCCAGCAGGCATACTCTCCTTAGCGGGGGAGGGGACAATGAGCAGTTCTTC
NA,TRBJ2-7,TRBV6-5,NA,CASSPPQGISYEQYF,TGTGCCAGCAGTCCGCCACAGGGAATATCCTACGAGCAGTACTTC
NA,TRBJ1-1,TRBV2,NA,CASSGYGGNTEAFF,TGTGCCAGCAGTGGGTACGGGGGGAACACTGAAGCTTTCTTT